Listed here are 2 T cell receptor beta chains from one sample, sequenced in a study of cytomegalovirus exposure and HLA in healthy donors. A multiplex PCR was run with 60 Vbeta primers and 13 Jbeta primers. This table comes from immunoSEQ multiplex PCR, and its TCRdb copy is limited to in-frame clones, with some not included. The sample includes about 190,000 clones, around 86% of them seen just once. Material for sequencing was PBMCs. Every receptor here comes from a man younger than 45 in good health and CMV-seronegative.

V gene TRBV14 combines with J gene TRBJ2-1, with 7 bases lining up with TRBD2. CDR3 length: 17 amino acids. The germline gives CDR1 SGHDN, CDR2 FVKESK. Unmatched junction bases numbered 16, after V lost 4 bases and J lost 7 bases. The CDR3 region is CASSRQGWSAGRNEQFF. DNA for the CDR3: TGTGCCAGCAGCCGGCAGGGTTGGTCAGCGGGGAGGAATGAGCAGTTCTTC.

The J gene is TRBJ2-2, the V gene TRBV5-1, with D possibly matching TRBD1 (5 bases). There are 14 residues in the CDR3. V lost 3 bases, J lost 6 bases, and 12 bases lay in between. Germline V CDR1 and CDR2: SGHRS, YFSETQ. CDR3 in amino acids: CASSSRQGAGELFF. The CDR3 DNA is TGCGCCAGCAGCTCACGACAAGGGGCCGGGGAGCTGTTTTTT.